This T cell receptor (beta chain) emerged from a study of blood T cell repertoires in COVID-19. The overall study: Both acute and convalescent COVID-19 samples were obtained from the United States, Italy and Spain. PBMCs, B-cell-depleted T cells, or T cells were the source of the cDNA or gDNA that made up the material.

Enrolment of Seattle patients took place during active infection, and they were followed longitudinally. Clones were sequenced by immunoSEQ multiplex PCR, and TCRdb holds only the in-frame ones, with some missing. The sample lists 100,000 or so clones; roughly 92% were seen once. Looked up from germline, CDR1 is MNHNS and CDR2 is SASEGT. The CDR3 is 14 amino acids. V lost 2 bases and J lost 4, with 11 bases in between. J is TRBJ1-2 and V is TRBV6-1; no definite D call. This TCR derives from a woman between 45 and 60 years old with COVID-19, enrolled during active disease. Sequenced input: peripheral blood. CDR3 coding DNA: TGTGCCAGCAGTGAAATCAAGGAGCCCTATGGCTACACCTTC. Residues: CASSEIKEPYGYTF.